A single sample gave rise to the 20 T cell receptor beta chains below, sequenced in a study of CD8 T cells in Susac syndrome. RNA in amounts of roughly 0.45 to 1 ug was reverse transcribed with random hexamers. TCRdb processed the immunoSEQ multiplex PCR reads anew with MiXCR; each CDR3 protein has one entry. The repertoire has approximately 200,000 distinct CDR3 sequences, approximately 90% of them found once; the top ten carry less than 0.15%. Sequencing was performed on CD8+ T cells from PBMCs. The receptors shown here come from a human donor with multiple sclerosis.

This rearrangement joins TRBV4-1 to TRBJ1-5; the D gene is possibly TRBD1 (5 bases). V lost 5 bases to trimming and J lost 2 bases, with 16 bases between them. This CDR3 comprises 16 residues. The V gene's germline CDR1 is MGHRA and CDR2 YSYEKL. The CDR3 DNA sequence: TGCGCCAGCAGCTTCGCCCCAGGGTACGGCAATCAGCCCCAGCATTTT. This sequence encodes CASSFAPGYGNQPQHF.

J is TRBJ1-5 and V is TRBV24-1, with unresolved D. Germline V gives CDR1 KGHDR, CDR2 SFDVKD. V lost 6 bases and J 3 bases, leaving 11 bases between the germline ends. CDR3 length: 14 amino acids. In nucleotides, the CDR3 is TGTGCCACCAGTCCACGGGGTTTCAATCAGCCCCAGCATTTT. Protein: CATSPRGFNQPQHF.

This clonotype was found a few times. The chain combines TRBV6-2 or TRBV6-3 with TRBJ1-1; D call uncertain. Germline V gives CDR1 MNHEY, CDR2 SVGEGT. Trimming pared 0 bases from V and 1 base from J, leaving 6 bases between. The CDR3 is 14 residues long. The CDR3 is CASSYSKGNTEAFF. CDR3 bases: TGTGCCAGCAGTTACTCGAAGGGGAACACTGAAGCTTTCTTT.

The V call is TRBV20-1, the J call TRBJ2-1; 15 bases fit TRBD2. CDR1 is DFQATT, CDR2 SNEGSKA, per germline (reference sequence). The CDR3 length is 18 residues. After removal of 1 base from V and 3 bases from J, the junction contained 7 bases not matched to a gene. CDR3 amino acids: CSARGTGLAGGGYNEQFF. DNA for the CDR3: TGCAGTGCTAGAGGAACGGGACTAGCGGGAGGAGGCTACAATGAGCAGTTCTTC.

CDR3 region: CASSHPGHSGANVLTF. CDR3 coding DNA: TGTGCCAGCAGTCATCCGGGACATTCAGGGGCCAACGTCCTGACTTTC. The chain is built from TRBV19 and TRBJ2-6, with D perhaps TRBD1 (6 bases). Germline CDR1 is LNHDA and CDR2 is SQIVND (reference sequence). V was clipped by 9 bases and J by 4 bases, with 19 bases between them. This CDR3 is 16 amino acids long.

The chain couples TRBV29-1 to TRBJ1-1, with 8 bases aligning to TRBD1. The CDR3 is 13 residues long. From germline, CDR1 is SQVTM and CDR2 ANQGSEA. V dropped 8 bases and J dropped 4; count of bases not matched to a gene: 9. CDR3 sequence (DNA): TGCAGCTCCCTCACAGGGGGTGGCACTGAAGCTTTCTTT. Its protein product is CSSLTGGGTEAFF.

This clonotype occurred once. The chain recombines TRBV9 with TRBJ2-7; TRBD2 matches at 13 bases. CDR3 size: 17 residues. Looked up from germline, CDR1 is SGDLS and CDR2 is YYNGEE. The junction had 9 bases not matched to a gene; V was cut back by 4 bases and J by 2 bases. CDR3 loop: CASSSGLAGDFTYEQYF. For the CDR3, the DNA is TGTGCCAGCAGCTCCGGACTAGCGGGAGATTTCACCTACGAGCAGTACTTC.

The V and J genes are TRBV14 and TRBJ2-5; tentatively, D is TRBD2 (6 bases). Germline CDR1 reads SGHDN; CDR2 reads FVKESK. The CDR3 is 14 residues long. V was shortened by 2 bases and J by 5 bases, with 12 bases between the two germline ends. CDR3 bases: TGTGCCAGCAGCCAAACGGGGGTCTTCGAGACCCAGTACTTC. Its translation: CASSQTGVFETQYF.

This rearrangement joins TRBV2 to TRBJ2-1; tentative D call: TRBD2 (5 bases). Germline values: CDR1 SNHLY, CDR2 FYNNEI. V was clipped by 3 bases and J by 4 bases, with 7 bases between them. The CDR3 covers 13 residues. CDR3 loop: CASSEEEYNEQFF. DNA for the CDR3: TGTGCCAGCAGTGAGGAGGAATACAATGAGCAGTTCTTC.

This clonotype was detected only once. The genes are TRBV7-3 and TRBJ2-3; possible D gene TRBD2, 5 bases. The CDR3 covers 15 residues. From germline, CDR1 is SGHTA and CDR2 FQGTGA. The ends were cut back, 2 bases at V and 3 bases at J, with 12 bases in the middle. The CDR3 DNA is TGTGCCAGCAGCTTAGGAAGTCGGAGGACAGATACGCAGTATTTT. This gives the protein CASSLGSRRTDTQYF.

The chain has TRBV4-2 and TRBJ2-7; TRBD1 is a possible D gene (6 bases). Trimming shortened V by 0 bases and J by 4 bases, and 13 bases separated the two germline ends. CDR1 and CDR2 from the germline V gene are LGHNA and YNFKEQ. The CDR3 is 15 residues long. The CDR3: CASSQEMGAVYEQYF. In DNA, the CDR3 is TGTGCCAGCAGCCAAGAAATGGGGGCGGTGTACGAGCAGTACTTC.

This rearrangement joins TRBV9 to TRBJ2-6, with D tentatively TRBD1 (6 bases). V was cut by 0 bases and J by 3 bases, with 10 bases left in between. This CDR3 comprises 16 residues. CDR1 is SGDLS, CDR2 YYNGEE, per germline. The DNA of the CDR3 is TGTGCCAGCAGCGTAGATGGGGGCCGTGGGGCCAACGTCCTGACTTTC. This sequence encodes CASSVDGGRGANVLTF. The variable domain in full, completed from reference TRBV9 and TRBJ2-6, reads DSGVTQTPKHLITATGQRVTLRCSPRSGDLSVYWYQQSLDQGLQFLIQYYNGEERAKGNILERFSAQQFPDLHSELNLSSLELGDSALYFCASSVDGGRGANVLTFGAGSRLTVL.

CDR3 nucleotide sequence: TGTGCCAGCAGCTTAATCAGGGGAAAGGTGGGCTCCTACGAGCAGTACTTC. Translating gives CASSLIRGKVGSYEQYF. The chain carries TRBV7-8 and TRBJ2-7; a possible D gene is TRBD1 (6 bases). V lost 2 bases and J lost 0, with 17 bases in between. The CDR3 has 17 amino acids. The germline CDR1 and CDR2 sequences are SGHVS and FQNEAQ. The variable domain in full, completed from reference TRBV7-8 and TRBJ2-7, reads GAGVSQSPRYKVAKRGQDVALRCDPISGHVSLFWYQQALGQGPEFLTYFQNEAQLDKSGLPSDRFFAERPEGSVSTLKIQRTQQEDSAVYLCASSLIRGKVGSYEQYFGPGTRLTVT.

This clonotype appeared a single time. This chain uses TRBV2 with TRBJ2-5, with a weak D call TRBD1 (6 bases). The CDR3 runs 13 residues. Between the trimmed V and J ends, which lost 8 bases and 5 bases, there was a span of 15 bases. The germline V gene has CDR1 SNHLY and CDR2 FYNNEI. CDR3 in DNA: TGTGCCAGCCTCGCAGGGGTTTTCGAGACCCAGTACTTC. Its protein product is CASLAGVFETQYF.

The chain couples TRBV10-3 to TRBJ2-3; 11 positions match TRBD2. The ends lost 0 bases at V and 7 bases at J; junction bases unmatched: 3. The CDR3 length is 15 residues. Germline assignment: CDR1 ENHRY and CDR2 SYGVKD. In nucleotides, the CDR3 is TGTGCCATCAGTGAGTCGACTAGCGGGGCTAATACGCAGTATTTT. Translated: CAISESTSGANTQYF.

The V and J genes are TRBV3-1 and TRBJ1-4; D might be TRBD1 (5 bases). Trimming removed 2 bases from V and 8 bases from J, with 18 bases in between. The CDR3 spans 16 residues. Germline assignment: CDR1 LGHDT and CDR2 YNNKEL (reference sequence). The CDR3 here is CASSQPQGPVEEKLFF. The CDR3 DNA sequence: TGTGCCAGCAGCCAACCCCAGGGTCCGGTGGAGGAAAAACTGTTTTTT.

The chain joins TRBV5-7 to TRBJ2-2; 8 bases are a match to TRBD1. TRBV5-7 is identified as an open reading frame with a role that is uncertain. Germline trimming cut 7 bases from V and 4 bases from J; bases unmatched to any gene: 15. CDR3 length: 17 amino acids. CDR3: CASPPIRTGRSTGELFF. CDR3 nucleotides: TGTGCCAGCCCACCTATCCGGACAGGGAGGAGCACCGGGGAGCTGTTTTTT.

The chain uses TRBV9 and TRBJ2-2; D might be TRBD2 (6 bases). There are 15 residues in the CDR3. The germline V gene encodes CDR1 SGDLS and CDR2 YYNGEE. Deletions cut 4 bases from V and 6 bases from J, with 16 bases between. The CDR3 is CASSPPAGMAGELFF. In DNA, the CDR3 is TGTGCCAGCAGCCCCCCCGCGGGAATGGCCGGGGAGCTGTTTTTT.

The chain joins TRBV24-1 to TRBJ1-2; D is unclear. Trimming removed 2 bases from V and 8 bases from J, with 8 bases in between. This CDR3 has 12 amino acids. Per germline, CDR1 KGHDR and CDR2 SFDVKD. The CDR3 loop reads CATSDSNYGYTF. The CDR3 coding sequence is TGTGCCACCAGTGATTCGAATTACGGCTACACCTTC.

The J gene is TRBJ2-3, the V gene TRBV5-6, with 13 bases fitting TRBD2. The CDR3 is made up of 18 amino acids. Trimming took 0 bases from V and 4 from J; bases not matched to a gene: 8. CDR1 SGHDT and CDR2 YYEEEE come from the germline V gene. The CDR3, as DNA: TGTGCCAGCAGCTTGGCGGTGACTAGCGGGGGGCGGGCAGATACGCAGTATTTT. It specifies CASSLAVTSGGRADTQYF. Complete variable domain (other parts from reference TRBV5-6 and TRBJ2-3): DAGVTQSPTHLIKTRGQQVTLRCSPKSGHDTVSWYQQALGQGPQFIFQYYEEEERQRGNFPDRFSGHQFPNYSSELNVNALLLGDSALYLCASSLAVTSGGRADTQYFGPGTRLTVL.